One and the same sample provided the 16 T cell receptor beta chains below, sequenced in a study of blood T cell repertoires in COVID-19. This table comes from immunoSEQ multiplex PCR, and its TCRdb copy is limited to in-frame clones, with some not included. Of roughly 230,000 clones listed, just under 85% are singletons. Source material: peripheral blood. The receptor source for this set is a man between 45 and 60 years old with acute or convalescent COVID-19.

The rearrangement links TRBV5-1 to TRBJ1-2; 7 bases align to TRBD1. The trim removed 0 bases at V and 4 bases at J, leaving 6 bases unmatched. Germline CDR1 and CDR2: SGHRS and YFSETQ. The CDR3 has 15 residues. CDR3 DNA sequence: TGCGCCAGCAGCTTGGAGACAGGGAGAGGCTATGGCTACACCTTC. This translates into CASSLETGRGYGYTF.

This clone has just one count. CDR3 region: CASSLGLADYNEQFF. The CDR3 region has the DNA TGTGCCAGCAGCTTAGGACTAGCGGACTACAATGAGCAGTTCTTC. The chain uses TRBV7-9 and TRBJ2-1, with 9 bases matching TRBD2. Germline V gene sequence: CDR1 SEHNR, CDR2 FQNEAQ (reference sequence). The J segment lost 3 bases and the V segment lost 1 base, leaving 1 base of the junction unmatched. The CDR3 covers 15 residues.

Concerning this clone: Compared with germline, one end of the junction differs, possibly owing to a read error. The CDR3 reads CASSLAGGGNGYTF. The CDR3 DNA reads as TGCGCCAGCAGCTTGGCGGGGGGGGGTAATGGCTACACCTTC. V is TRBV5-4 and J is TRBJ1-2; TRBD1 might be the D (5 bases). Germline V gene data show CDR1 as SGHNT and CDR2 as YYREEE (reference sequence). This CDR3 is 14 amino acids long. Complete variable domain (other parts from reference TRBV5-4 and TRBJ1-2): ETGVTQSPTHLIKTRGQQVTLRCSSQSGHNTVSWYQQALGQGPQFIFQYYREEENGRGNFPPRFSGLQFPNYSSELNVNALELDDSALYLCASSLAGGGNGYTFGSGTRLTVV.

V gene TRBV4-1 combines with J gene TRBJ1-6; D remains unclear. CDR3 size: 15 residues. From germline, CDR1 is MGHRA and CDR2 YSYEKL. Trimming left V 4 bases short and J 7 bases short, with 14 bases between. The CDR3 sequence is CASSPLNRGNSPLHF. The CDR3 nucleotides are TGCGCCAGCAGCCCCTTGAACCGAGGGAATTCACCCCTCCACTTT.

The rearrangement links TRBV27 to TRBJ2-2, with a possible D match to TRBD1 (6 bases). V was cut by 7 bases and J by 2 bases, with 17 bases left in between. CDR3 length: 16 amino acids. Germline CDR1 reads MNHEY; CDR2 reads SMNVEV (reference sequence). CDR3 coding DNA: TGTGCCAGCAATAGTGTGGGGGCTACCAACACCGGGGAGCTGTTTTTT. Its protein product is CASNSVGATNTGELFF.

The V and J genes are TRBV5-1 and TRBJ1-5; 7 positions agree with TRBD1. Germline V gene sequence: CDR1 SGHRS, CDR2 YFSETQ. CDR3 length equals 12 residues. The ends lost 5 bases at V and 4 bases at J; junction bases unmatched: 0. The CDR3 coding sequence is TGCGCCAGCAGGACAGGGAATCAGCCCCAGCATTTT. Residues: CASRTGNQPQHF.

The CDR3, as DNA: TGTGCCAGCAGGCAAGCAGGGGGCGCCTACGAGCAGTACTTC. It codes for CASRQAGGAYEQYF. This rearrangement joins TRBV5-8 to TRBJ2-7, with TRBD1 matching 8 bases. The CDR3 spans 14 residues. Losses at the gene ends were 5 bases for V and 2 bases for J; bases not matched to a gene: 6. The germline V gene encodes CDR1 SGHTS and CDR2 YDEGEE.

The chain uses TRBV5-6 and TRBJ2-5, with D perhaps matching TRBD1 (6 bases). Germline CDR1 is SGHDT and CDR2 is YYEEEE. The CDR3 is 13 residues long. Between the trimmed V and J ends, which lost 4 bases and 5 bases, there was a span of 12 bases. The CDR3 is CASSTRQGETQYF. The CDR3 DNA is TGTGCCAGCAGCACCCGTCAGGGGGAGACCCAGTACTTC.

DNA of the CDR3: TGTGCCAGCAGCCAAGGTTGGGCAGACAACCCGAATGGCTACACCTTC. It translates to CASSQGWADNPNGYTF. J is TRBJ1-2 and V is TRBV3-1 (or the pseudogene TRBV3-2); D is uncertain. The V end was cut by 1 base, the J end by 6 bases, with 18 bases between. This CDR3 is 16 amino acids long. Germline V gene lookup returns CDR1 LGHDT and CDR2 YNNKEL (reference sequence).

The V call is TRBV4-2, the J call TRBJ2-1, with 11 bases identical to TRBD2. This CDR3 comprises 15 residues. CDR1 and CDR2 (germline): LGHNA, YNFKEQ. V dropped 1 base and J dropped 5; count of bases not matched to a gene: 1. CDR3 sequence reads: CASSQGGLADNEQFF. The CDR3 DNA sequence: TGTGCCAGCAGCCAAGGGGGACTAGCGGACAATGAGCAGTTCTTC.

There are a few counts of this clone. The V call is TRBV6-5, the J call TRBJ2-7; D not certain. Germline V lookup: CDR1 MNHEY, CDR2 SVGAGI. The CDR3 has 12 residues. The V end lost 8 bases, the J end lost 2 bases, and 10 bases lay between the germline ends. CDR3 sequence: CASSPGPYEQYF. The CDR3 coding sequence is TGTGCCAGCTCTCCAGGCCCCTACGAGCAGTACTTC.

The V gene is TRBV3-1 (or the pseudogene TRBV3-2), the J gene TRBJ1-3; TRBD1 might be the D (5 bases). There are 16 residues in the CDR3. Germline V gene data show CDR1 as LGHDT and CDR2 as YNNKEL (reference sequence). V was trimmed by 0 bases and J by 5 bases, leaving 14 bases between them. CDR3 in amino acids: CASSQDSRGLRNTIYF. In DNA, the CDR3 is TGTGCCAGCAGCCAAGATAGTAGGGGATTGAGAAACACCATATATTTT.

This chain joins TRBV10-3 and TRBJ1-1; D gene unclear. The CDR3 runs to 12 residues. CDR1 and CDR2 (germline): ENHRY, SYGVKD. The V and J ends lost 2 bases and 4 bases respectively, with 5 bases between them. CDR3 region: CAISEGSTEAFF. CDR3 DNA: TGTGCCATCAGTGAGGGGAGCACTGAAGCTTTCTTT.

This chain links TRBV13 with TRBJ1-1, with D perhaps matching TRBD1 (6 bases). V gave up 5 bases and J gave up 8 bases, with 12 bases separating them. This CDR3 has 12 residues. The germline V gene has CDR1 PRHDT and CDR2 FYEKMQ (reference sequence). The CDR3 is CASSGPGTEAFF. The CDR3 DNA is TGTGCCAGCAGCGGACCCGGGACAGAAGCTTTCTTT. The whole variable domain, remainder taken from reference TRBV13 and TRBJ1-1, is AAGVIQSPRHLIKEKRETATLKCYPIPRHDTVYWYQQGPGQDPQFLISFYEKMQSDKGSIPDRFSAQQFSDYHSELNMSSLELGDSALYFCASSGPGTEAFFGQGTRLTVV.

This chain connects TRBV12-3 or TRBV12-4 to TRBJ1-1; D ambiguous. Deletions cut 6 bases from V and 10 bases from J, with 18 bases between. The CDR3 is made up of 13 amino acids. CDR3 protein: CASSRHDPGIAFF. For the CDR3, the DNA is TGTGCCAGCAGCCGCCATGATCCAGGCATAGCTTTCTTT.

This clone was picked up a small number of times. The rearrangement joins TRBV4-2 to TRBJ1-2, with 9 bases fitting TRBD1. After removal of 1 base from V and 4 bases from J, the junction contained 16 bases not matched to a gene. Germline V gene sequence: CDR1 LGHNA, CDR2 YNFKEQ. CDR3 size: 19 residues. The CDR3, as DNA: TGTGCCAGCAGCCAAGTAAGGAGGGGAACAGGGGGCGCAATCTATGGCTACACCTTC. This translates into CASSQVRRGTGGAIYGYTF.